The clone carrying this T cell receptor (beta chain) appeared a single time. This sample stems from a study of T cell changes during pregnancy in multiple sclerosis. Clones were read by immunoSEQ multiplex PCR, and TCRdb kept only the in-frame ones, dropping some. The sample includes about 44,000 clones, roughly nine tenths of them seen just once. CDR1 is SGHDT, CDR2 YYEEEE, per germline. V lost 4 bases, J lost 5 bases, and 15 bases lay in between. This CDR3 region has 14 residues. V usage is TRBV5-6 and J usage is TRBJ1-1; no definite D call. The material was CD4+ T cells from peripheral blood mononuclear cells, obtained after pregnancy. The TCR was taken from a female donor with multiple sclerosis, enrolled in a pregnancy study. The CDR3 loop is CASSAPGAGTEAFF. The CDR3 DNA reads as TGTGCCAGCAGCGCTCCGGGAGCGGGGACTGAAGCTTTCTTT.